The rows below give T cell receptor beta chains drawn from one sample of a study of blood T cell repertoires in COVID-19. Libraries were prepared by immunoSEQ multiplex PCR; TCRdb keeps only in-frame clonotypes and omits some of them. Of 250,000 to 350,000 clones in the sample, about 86% are singletons; the top ten hold about an eighth. Sequenced material: peripheral blood. All receptors derive from a woman between 65 and 79 years old with COVID-19, enrolled during active disease. CDR3s include the opening cysteine and the closing phenylalanine or tryptophan. A D gene is named only where the DNA matches it firmly. The size entry is marked missing in some rows and otherwise reads once, few, many or a size class.

v_gene	abundance	j_gene	d_gene	CDR3aa	CDR3nt
TRBV2	NA	TRBJ1-1	TRBD1	CASRPDRVAEAFF	TGTGCCAGCAGGCCCGACAGGGTGGCTGAAGCTTTCTTT
TRBV30	NA	TRBJ1-5	NA	CAFQYSFGQPQHF	TGTGCCTTCCAATATTCCTTCGGGCAGCCCCAGCATTTT
TRBV10-3	NA	TRBJ2-3	TRBD1	CAISAVQGAPGTDTQYF	TGTGCCATCAGTGCCGTCCAGGGGGCGCCGGGCACAGATACGCAGTATTTT
TRBV2	NA	TRBJ1-5	TRBD1	CASNGQDNQPQHF	TGTGCCAGCAACGGACAGGATAATCAGCCCCAGCATTTT
TRBV28	NA	TRBJ2-3	NA	CASQTASTDTQYF	TGTGCCAGCCAAACAGCTAGCACAGATACGCAGTATTTT
TRBV5-1	NA	TRBJ2-1	NA	CASSPYAGLGNEQFF	TGCGCCAGCAGCCCGTATGCGGGGCTCGGGAATGAGCAGTTCTTC
TRBV25-1	NA	TRBJ1-2	TRBD1	CASSDHRGYGYTF	TGTGCCAGCAGTGATCACAGGGGCTATGGCTACACCTTC
TRBV2	NA	TRBJ1-4	NA	CASSGGGTIEKLFF	TGTGCCAGCAGTGGTGGGGGGACGATTGAAAAACTGTTTTTT
TRBV6-5	NA	TRBJ2-7	TRBD1	CASNPRDRDTYEQYF	TGTGCCAGCAATCCCCGGGACAGGGATACCTACGAGCAGTACTTC
TRBV2	NA	TRBJ2-2	TRBD2	CASGRTSPRNTGELFF	TGTGCCAGCGGAAGGACTAGCCCTAGGAACACCGGGGAGCTGTTTTTT
TRBV7-9	NA	TRBJ2-1	NA	CASSLKAFEQFF	TGTGCCAGCAGCTTGAAAGCGTTTGAGCAGTTCTTC
TRBV20-1	NA	TRBJ1-2	TRBD1	CSASSGGNYGYTF	TGCAGTGCTAGTTCAGGGGGAAACTATGGCTACACCTTC
TRBV18	NA	TRBJ1-1	TRBD1	CASSLGQADTEAFF	TGTGCCAGCTCACTGGGACAGGCGGACACTGAAGCTTTCTTT
TRBV3-1/TRBV3-2	NA	TRBJ2-3	NA	CASSQYGRLLAKKTDTQYF	TGTGCCAGCAGCCAATATGGGAGGTTGCTAGCTAAGAAAACAGATACGCAGTATTTT
TRBV2	once	TRBJ1-5	TRBD1	CASSVNQGAYQPQHF	TGTGCCAGCAGTGTCAACCAGGGGGCGTATCAGCCCCAGCATTTT
TRBV11-2	NA	TRBJ1-1	TRBD1	CASSDDRGNTEAFF	TGTGCCAGCAGCGACGACAGGGGCAACACTGAAGCTTTCTTT
TRBV10-2	NA	TRBJ2-7	TRBD1	CASISGTGPEQYF	TGCGCCAGCATCTCTGGGACAGGGCCCGAGCAGTACTTC
TRBV6-5	NA	TRBJ1-5	NA	CASSYSTGSNQPQHF	TGTGCCAGCAGTTACTCCACAGGGAGCAATCAGCCCCAGCATTTT
TRBV4-1	NA	TRBJ2-7	NA	CASSQDSVGVAYEQYF	TGCGCCAGCAGCCAAGATTCGGTCGGGGTAGCCTACGAGCAGTACTTC
TRBV19	once	TRBJ1-5	NA	CASSPDRNSNQPQHF	TGTGCCAGCTCCCCGGACAGAAATAGCAATCAGCCCCAGCATTTT
TRBV28	NA	TRBJ2-3	TRBD2	CASRPRGEIADTQYF	TGTGCCAGCAGACCCCGGGGGGAGATCGCAGATACGCAGTATTTT
TRBV19	NA	TRBJ2-7	NA	CATKAGREQYF	TGTGCCACGAAAGCAGGGCGAGAGCAGTACTTC
TRBV7-2	NA	TRBJ2-1	TRBD2	CASSTSLAVRRVNEQFF	TGTGCCAGCAGCACATCACTAGCGGTACGAAGAGTAAATGAGCAGTTCTTC
TRBV5-1	NA	TRBJ2-1	TRBD2	CASRSRLAGLSEGQFF	TGCGCCAGCAGATCTAGACTAGCGGGGCTCTCAGAGGGGCAGTTCTTC
TRBV2	NA	TRBJ1-2	NA	CASFRGGGPYGYTF	TGTGCCAGCTTTAGGGGGGGAGGACCCTATGGCTACACCTTC
TRBV29-1	NA	TRBJ1-2	TRBD1	CSVENGQGGGYTF	TGCAGCGTTGAAAACGGACAGGGAGGTGGCTACACCTTC
TRBV7-8	NA	TRBJ2-1	NA	CASSLDNDNEQFF	TGTGCCAGCAGCCTAGACAATGACAATGAGCAGTTCTTC
TRBV27	NA	TRBJ1-2	NA	CASLPSSRSVEGYTF	TGTGCCAGCTTACCCAGCAGCAGGTCCGTAGAGGGCTACACCTTC
TRBV9	NA	TRBJ2-7	TRBD1	CASSVGTGTGAYEQYF	TGTGCCAGCAGCGTAGGAACCGGGACAGGGGCCTACGAGCAGTACTTC
TRBV7-9	NA	TRBJ2-3	NA	CASRRSDRTDTQYF	TGTGCCAGCAGGCGGAGTGATAGAACAGATACGCAGTATTTT
TRBV5-6	NA	TRBJ2-4	NA	CASSLVDIRWLAKNIQYF	TGTGCCAGCAGCTTGGTTGACATCAGGTGGTTGGCCAAAAACATTCAGTACTTC
TRBV10-3	NA	TRBJ1-1	NA	CATNINPGTEAFF	TGTGCCACCAATATTAACCCGGGGACTGAAGCTTTCTTT
TRBV7-9	once	TRBJ2-7	TRBD2	CASSPGLDYEQYF	TGTGCCAGCAGCCCGGGACTAGACTACGAGCAGTACTTC
TRBV7-2	NA	TRBJ1-5	NA	CASSLQGLGNQPQHF	TGTGCCAGCAGCTTACAGGGTTTGGGCAATCAGCCCCAGCATTTT
TRBV6-5	NA	TRBJ2-7	NA	CASSYLDSIYEQYF	TGTGCCAGCAGTTATTTGGACAGCATCTACGAGCAGTACTTC
TRBV6-5	NA	TRBJ1-3	NA	CASSSHQTFSGNTIYF	TGTGCCAGCAGTTCCCATCAAACATTCTCTGGAAACACCATATATTTT
TRBV27	NA	TRBJ2-3	NA	CASGRAGATDTQYF	TGTGCCAGCGGGCGGGCAGGGGCCACAGATACGCAGTATTTT
TRBV23-1	NA	TRBJ1-4	NA	CASSQSWQGGDEKLFF	TGCGCCAGCAGTCAATCCTGGCAGGGCGGAGATGAAAAACTGTTTTTT
TRBV4-3	few	TRBJ2-7	TRBD2	CASSQVNREGPIAYEQYF	TGCGCCAGCAGCCAAGTTAATCGGGAGGGACCCATTGCCTACGAGCAGTACTTC
TRBV6-2/TRBV6-3	NA	TRBJ1-2	NA	CASSYSGSYGYTF	TGTGCCAGCAGTTACTCGGGCAGCTATGGCTACACCTTC
TRBV7-2	few	TRBJ1-1	NA	CASSIRTATEAFF	TGTGCCAGCAGCATTCGGACAGCAACTGAAGCTTTCTTT
TRBV5-4	NA	TRBJ2-4	NA	CASSLKGAGNIQYF	TGTGCCAGCAGCTTAAAGGGGGCGGGGAACATTCAGTACTTC
TRBV2	NA	TRBJ1-1	NA	CASSDHSNTEAFF	TGTGCCAGCAGTGACCACTCTAACACTGAAGCTTTCTTT
TRBV24-1	NA	TRBJ2-2	NA	CATSDPRWGGRDTGELFF	TGTGCCACCAGTGATCCCCGGTGGGGGGGCAGGGACACCGGGGAGCTGTTTTTT
TRBV5-4	NA	TRBJ1-4	NA	CASSLDRAEKLFF	TGTGCCAGCAGCTTGGACAGGGCTGAAAAACTGTTTTTT
TRBV10-3	once	TRBJ2-5	TRBD1	CAIGDRVETQYF	TGTGCCATAGGAGACAGGGTTGAGACCCAGTACTTC
TRBV10-2	once	TRBJ1-5	NA	CASSESRNQPQHF	TGCGCCAGCAGTGAGTCCCGGAATCAGCCCCAGCATTTT